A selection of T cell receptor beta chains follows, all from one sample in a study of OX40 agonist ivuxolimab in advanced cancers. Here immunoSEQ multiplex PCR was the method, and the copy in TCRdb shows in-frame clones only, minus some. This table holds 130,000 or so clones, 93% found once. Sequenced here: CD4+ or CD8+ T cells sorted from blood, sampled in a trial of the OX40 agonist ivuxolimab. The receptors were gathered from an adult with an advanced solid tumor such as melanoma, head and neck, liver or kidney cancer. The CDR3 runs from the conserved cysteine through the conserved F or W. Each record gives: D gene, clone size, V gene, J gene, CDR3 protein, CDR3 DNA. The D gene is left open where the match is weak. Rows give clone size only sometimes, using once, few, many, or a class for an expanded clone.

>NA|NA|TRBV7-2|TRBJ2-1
CASSFRTYNEQFF
TGTGCCAGCAGCTTCAGGACCTACAATGAGCAGTTCTTC
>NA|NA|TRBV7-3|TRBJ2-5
CASSLSGPKETQYF
TGTGCCAGCAGCTTATCGGGGCCGAAAGAGACCCAGTACTTC
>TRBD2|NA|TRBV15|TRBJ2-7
CATSRGASGRSYEQYF
TGTGCCACCAGCAGAGGGGCTAGCGGTAGATCATACGAGCAGTACTTC
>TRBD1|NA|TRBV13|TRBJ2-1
CASSRRDRGNNEQFF
TGTGCCAGCAGCCGGAGGGACAGGGGCAACAATGAGCAGTTCTTC
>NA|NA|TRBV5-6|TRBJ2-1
CASSLAGTRAYNEQFF
TGTGCCAGCAGCTTGGCCGGCACCAGGGCTTACAATGAGCAGTTCTTC
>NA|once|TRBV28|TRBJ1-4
CASSLRASREKLFF
TGTGCCAGCAGCCTTCGGGCTTCAAGGGAAAAACTGTTTTTT
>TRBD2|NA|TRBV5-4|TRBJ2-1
CASSRGAGGDEQFF
TGTGCCAGCAGCCGAGGGGCGGGGGGCGATGAGCAGTTCTTC
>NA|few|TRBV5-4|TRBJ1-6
CASSRSGGWNSPLHF
TGTGCCAGCAGCCGGAGTGGGGGCTGGAATTCACCCCTCCACTTT
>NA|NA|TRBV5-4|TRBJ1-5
CASSQENSNQPQHF
TGTGCCAGCAGCCAGGAGAATAGCAATCAGCCCCAGCATTTT
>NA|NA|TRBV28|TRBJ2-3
CASSSPPALTDTQYF
TGTGCCAGCAGTTCACCCCCCGCCCTCACAGATACGCAGTATTTT
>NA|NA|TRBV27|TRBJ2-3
CASSLSRGTDTQYF
TGTGCCAGCAGTTTATCGAGGGGCACAGATACGCAGTATTTT
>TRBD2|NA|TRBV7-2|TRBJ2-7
CASSHPGGRFSYEQYF
TGTGCCAGCAGCCACCCCGGGGGGAGATTCTCCTACGAGCAGTACTTC
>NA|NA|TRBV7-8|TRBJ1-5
CASSFGDYSNQPQHF
TGTGCCAGCAGCTTCGGGGACTATAGCAATCAGCCCCAGCATTTT
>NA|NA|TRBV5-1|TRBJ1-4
CASSLEQTYEKLFF
TGCGCCAGCAGCTTGGAGCAGACATACGAAAAACTGTTTTTT
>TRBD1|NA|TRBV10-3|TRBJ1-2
CAISAGGYGYTF
TGTGCCATCAGTGCAGGGGGCTATGGCTACACCTTC
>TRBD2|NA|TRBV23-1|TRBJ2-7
CASSQGWGLAGGPLSYEQYF
TGCGCCAGCAGTCAAGGATGGGGACTAGCGGGAGGGCCTTTAAGTTACGAGCAGTACTTC
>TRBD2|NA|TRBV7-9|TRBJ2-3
CASSPRGLAGVGDTQYF
TGTGCCAGCAGCCCAAGGGGACTAGCGGGAGTGGGTGATACGCAGTATTTT
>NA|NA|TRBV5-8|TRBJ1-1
CASSLERGRWNTEAFF
TGTGCCAGCAGCTTGGAGAGGGGAAGGTGGAACACTGAAGCTTTCTTT
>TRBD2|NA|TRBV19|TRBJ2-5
CASTPGRIAGRETQYF
TGTGCCAGTACCCCGGGTAGGATAGCGGGAAGGGAGACCCAGTACTTC
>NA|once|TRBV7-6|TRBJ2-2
CASRTGHNTGELFF
TGTGCCAGCAGGACGGGACACAACACCGGGGAGCTGTTTTTT
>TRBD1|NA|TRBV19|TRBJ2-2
CATDRGATSNTGELFF
TGTGCCACCGACAGGGGCGCAACTTCGAACACCGGGGAGCTGTTTTTT
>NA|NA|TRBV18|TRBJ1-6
CASSPTDTYSPLHF
TGTGCCAGCTCACCAACAGATACTTATTCACCCCTCCACTTT
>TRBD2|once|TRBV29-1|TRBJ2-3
CSVPSTSGASDTQYF
TGCAGCGTTCCTTCGACTAGCGGGGCTTCAGATACGCAGTATTTT
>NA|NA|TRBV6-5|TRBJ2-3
CASSYSGGSGTDTQYF
TGTGCCAGCAGTTACTCTGGGGGCTCGGGCACAGATACGCAGTATTTT
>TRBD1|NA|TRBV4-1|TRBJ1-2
CASKGGQGLLFGYTF
TGCGCCAGCAAAGGGGGACAGGGACTACTGTTCGGGTACACCTTC
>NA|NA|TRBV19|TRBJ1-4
CASSIGQGRTEKLFF
TGTGCCAGTAGTATCGGGCAGGGCCGCACGGAAAAACTGTTTTTT
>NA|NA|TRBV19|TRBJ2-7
CASNTPGRDYEQYF
TGTGCCAGTAACACGCCCGGGCGGGACTACGAGCAGTACTTC
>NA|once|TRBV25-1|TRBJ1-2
CASSELGVEVGYGYTF
TGTGCCAGCAGTGAATTGGGGGTCGAGGTAGGCTATGGCTACACCTTC
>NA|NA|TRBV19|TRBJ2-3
CASSNQGFDTQYF
TGTGCCAGTAGTAATCAGGGGTTTGATACGCAGTATTTT
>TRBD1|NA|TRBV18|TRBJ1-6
CASSPAGTGWNSPLHF
TGTGCCAGCTCTCCAGCCGGGACAGGGTGGAATTCACCCCTCCACTTT
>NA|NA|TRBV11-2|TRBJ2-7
CASSFSGREAYEQYF
TGTGCCAGCAGCTTTTCGGGCAGGGAGGCGTACGAGCAGTACTTC
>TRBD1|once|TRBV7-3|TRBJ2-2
CASSFSGGFTGELFF
TGTGCCAGCAGCTTCTCAGGGGGCTTCACCGGGGAGCTGTTTTTT
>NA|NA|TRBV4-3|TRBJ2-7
CASSQDSRGGVGEQYF
TGCGCCAGCAGCCAAGATAGTAGGGGGGGCGTTGGGGAGCAGTACTTC
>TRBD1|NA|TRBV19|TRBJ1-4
CASSSTGGREKLFF
TGTGCCAGTAGTTCCACAGGGGGCCGAGAAAAACTGTTTTTT
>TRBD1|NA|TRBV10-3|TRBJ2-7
CAISDRGRNEQYF
TGTGCCATCAGTGACAGGGGGCGAAACGAGCAGTACTTC
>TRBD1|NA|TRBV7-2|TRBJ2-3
CASTLGGTGGSNTQYF
TGTGCCAGCACCCTGGGAGGGACAGGGGGATCGAATACGCAGTATTTT
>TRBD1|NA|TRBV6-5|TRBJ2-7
CASSYTGTGVTYEQYF
TGTGCCAGCAGTTACACAGGGACAGGGGTTACCTACGAGCAGTACTTC
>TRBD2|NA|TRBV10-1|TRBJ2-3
CASQRGTDTQYF
TGCGCCAGCCAGCGGGGAACAGATACGCAGTATTTT
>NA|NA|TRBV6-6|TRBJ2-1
CASTVSPLGSYNEQFF
TGTGCCAGCACCGTATCCCCGCTGGGGTCCTACAATGAGCAGTTCTTC
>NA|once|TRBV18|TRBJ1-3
CASSPGSGNTIYF
TGTGCCAGCTCACCGGGTTCTGGAAACACCATATATTTT